A selection of T cell receptor beta chains follows, all from one sample in a study of glioma-infiltrating T cells. TCRdb itself ran the multiplex PCR reads through MiXCR, one entry per CDR3 protein. The profile covers over 70,000 distinct CDR3 sequences, with about 25% appearing a single time and approximately 7% taken by the ten largest. Sequenced: glioma tissue, nonneoplastic brain tissue, or PBMCs (not recorded which). The receptors were sampled from a human donor with low-grade glioma or glioblastoma, undergoing nonglioma brain surgery, or in good health (not recorded which). CDR3s leave out the opening cysteine and the closing phenylalanine or tryptophan. Fields, in order: V gene, CDR3 length, J gene, clone size, D gene, CDR3 protein. D genes are given only for firm matches. Part of the rows lack a size; the others show once, few, many or a class for expanded clones.

>TRBV12-3/TRBV12-4|13|TRBJ2-5|few|TRBD1
ASSLDRGRQETQY
>TRBV20-1|13|TRBJ1-6|many|TRBD1
SARLTGGLNSPLH
>TRBV29-1|14|TRBJ1-1|few|TRBD1
SARDRATHMNTEAF
>TRBV2|12|TRBJ2-5|-|-
ASSWTGAVETQY
>TRBV18|12|TRBJ2-7|many|TRBD2
ASSPPTSANEQY
>TRBV7-8|11|TRBJ2-3|many|-
ASSPGQPGGQY
>TRBV6-1|14|TRBJ2-3|many|TRBD2
ASKPGLAGNTDTQY
>TRBV4-1|13|TRBJ2-7|many|TRBD2
ASSQTSGLSYEQY
>TRBV5-1|11|TRBJ2-1|many|TRBD2
ASSLEVSGSRF
>TRBV7-6|12|TRBJ2-3|many|TRBD2
ASSPAGGGDTQY
>TRBV7-6|15|TRBJ2-2|many|TRBD2
ASSSAVAGGRTGELF
>TRBV20-1|11|TRBJ1-1|many|TRBD1
SAPDRKNTEAF
>TRBV3-1|9|TRBJ2-7|-|-
ASSLFHEQY
>TRBV12-3/TRBV12-4|13|TRBJ2-1|-|TRBD2
ASSLGAGVRNEQF
>TRBV5-6|15|TRBJ2-3|-|-
ASSSKGTAHGTDTQY
>TRBV29-1|12|TRBJ1-2|-|-
SVEDRGGSYGYT
>TRBV24-1|11|TRBJ1-5|many|-
ATSAGSHQPQH
>TRBV3-1|13|TRBJ2-1|many|-
ASSQAGDAYNEQF
>TRBV4-2|14|TRBJ2-1|-|TRBD2
ASSPSSSGGGIDQL
>TRBV6-1|14|TRBJ2-2|many|-
ASSYGWTVNTGELF
>TRBV7-2|15|TRBJ1-1|many|TRBD1
ASSPPGTGGINTEAF
>TRBV11-2|11|TRBJ2-7|few|-
ASSIGPSYEQY
>TRBV18|12|TRBJ1-5|many|TRBD1
ASSPGQGGQPQH
>TRBV19|12|TRBJ1-2|many|-
ASSSRGTTYGYT
>TRBV29-1|9|TRBJ2-4|-|-
SGDSGNIQY
>TRBV10-3|14|TRBJ2-1|-|-
AISESVGGTYNEQF
>TRBV20-1|15|TRBJ2-5|-|TRBD2
SARDPFDGEGPETQY
>TRBV18|13|TRBJ1-5|few|TRBD1
ASSPRDRTNQPQH
>TRBV29-1|14|TRBJ2-1|many|-
SVERDLPGSYNEQF
>TRBV11-2|12|TRBJ2-3|many|-
ASSLFQNTDTQY
>TRBV25-1|12|TRBJ2-5|many|TRBD2
ASSEWGGKETQY
>TRBV6-2/TRBV6-3|13|TRBJ2-7|many|-
ASSVTGRASYEQY
>TRBV5-6|11|TRBJ1-1|few|-
ASSFWGATEAF
>TRBV7-2|12|TRBJ1-1|many|-
ASSKPPRGTEAF
>TRBV30|9|TRBJ2-3|few|-
AWRSGYTQY
>TRBV20-1|10|TRBJ2-7|many|-
SASGTNDEQY
>TRBV18|13|TRBJ2-1|many|TRBD2
ASSRSREDYNEQF
>TRBV20-1|12|TRBJ1-5|-|-
SATGGGSNRPQH
>TRBV15|13|TRBJ2-3|many|-
ATSRETVPGTPQY
>TRBV20-1|11|TRBJ2-3|many|TRBD2
SAGGSSLDTQY
>TRBV10-2|11|TRBJ2-7|-|-
ASSDWGPNEQY
>TRBV11-2|16|TRBJ2-2|-|TRBD2
ASSILPRGGVNTGELF
>TRBV19|6|TRBJ2-7|-|TRBD1
AILGQV
>TRBV5-1|12|TRBJ2-1|few|TRBD1
ASSSGTALNEQF
>TRBV12-3/TRBV12-4|14|TRBJ1-2|-|TRBD1
ASSLYRGGILIGYT
>TRBV12-3/TRBV12-4|12|TRBJ2-3|many|TRBD1
ASSMTGTAKAQY
>TRBV19|12|TRBJ2-3|few|-
ASSHRATADTQY
>TRBV27|15|TRBJ2-3|many|TRBD2
ASSLLMTSGIMDTQY
>TRBV18|13|TRBJ1-2|few|-
ASSPQKGRGYGYT
>TRBV6-6|13|TRBJ2-3|-|TRBD1
ASRDREISTDTQY
>TRBV14|13|TRBJ2-5|-|TRBD1
ASSGRTGLGETQY
>TRBV10-3|16|TRBJ2-5|-|-
AISESPVGTTIQETQY
>TRBV6-4|12|TRBJ1-5|many|-
ASSDSTETQPQH
>TRBV27|13|TRBJ1-5|many|-
ASSSIGGRNQPQH
>TRBV7-8|11|TRBJ1-2|many|-
ASSLDPNYGYT